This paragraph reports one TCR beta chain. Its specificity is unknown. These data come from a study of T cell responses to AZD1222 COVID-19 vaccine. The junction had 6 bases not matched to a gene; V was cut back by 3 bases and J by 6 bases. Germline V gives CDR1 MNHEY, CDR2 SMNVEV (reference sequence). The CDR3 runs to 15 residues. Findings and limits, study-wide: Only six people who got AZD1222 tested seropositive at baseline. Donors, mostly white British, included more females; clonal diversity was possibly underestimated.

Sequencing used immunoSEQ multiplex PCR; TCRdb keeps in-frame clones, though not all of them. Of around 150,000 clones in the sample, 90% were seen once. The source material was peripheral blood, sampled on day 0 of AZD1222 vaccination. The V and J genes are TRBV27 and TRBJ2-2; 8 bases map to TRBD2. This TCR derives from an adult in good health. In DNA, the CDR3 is TGTGCCAGCAGTTTCTTTAGCGGGATCTCCGGGGAGCTGTTTTTT. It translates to CASSFFSGISGELFF.